This T cell receptor beta chain was recorded in a study of T-cell reconstitution after alpha-beta-depleted transplantation in children (dated by TCRdb to about 2016). Looking at the study overall: Using TCR repertoire profiling, the study followed T-cell immune reconstitution in a quantitative way in children after TCRalphabeta/CD19-depleted allogeneic hematopoietic cell transplantation.

The library was obtained by PCR. Data came from an Illumina HiSeq 2500. To normalize quantification of the TCRbeta repertoire, the TCR libraries were built with molecular barcoding that relied on unique molecular identifiers. TCRdb reran the public reads through fastp at Q25 and MiXCR, keeping productive beta chains. Records with the same CDR3 protein are collapsed into one entry carrying the most frequent genes and DNA. The sample table holds 450,000 to 600,000 distinct CDR3 sequences, of which around 19% were seen once. The ten biggest clones cover approximately 3% of the sample. This clonotype has a handful of counts. It has no known antigen specificity. No qualities accompany the bases; no much larger clone lies one base away. The CDR3 contains 15 residues, cysteine and phenylalanine counted. CDR3 DNA only is kept here, 45 bases in frame from base 1. From the germline V gene, CDR1 is MGHRA and CDR2 is YSYEKL. Trimming at the junction amounts to 4 bases on V and 4 bases on J, and the germline ends lie 13 bases apart.

This chain is built from TRBV4-1 and TRBJ2-2, with the D segment identity uncertain. The clonotype was recovered from a human donor who donated a stem cell graft to a child with acute lymphoblastic leukemia. The sample was PBMCs from the stem cell graft donor, taken from the stem cell graft. The CDR3 region: CASSPTEATTGELFF. The base sequence is TGCGCCAGCAGCCCGACCGAAGCCACCACCGGGGAGCTGTTTTTT.